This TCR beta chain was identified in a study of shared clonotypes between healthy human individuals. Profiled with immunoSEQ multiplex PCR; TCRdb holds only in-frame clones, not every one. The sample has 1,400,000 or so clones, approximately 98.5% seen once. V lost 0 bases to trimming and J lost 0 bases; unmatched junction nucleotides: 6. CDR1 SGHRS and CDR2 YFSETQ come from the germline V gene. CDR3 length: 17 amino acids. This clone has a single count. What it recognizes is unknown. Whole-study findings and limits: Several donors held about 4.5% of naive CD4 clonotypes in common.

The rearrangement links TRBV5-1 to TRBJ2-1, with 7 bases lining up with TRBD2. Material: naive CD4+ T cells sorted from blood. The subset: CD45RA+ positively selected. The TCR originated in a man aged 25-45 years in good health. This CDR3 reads CASSLGGGRSSYNEQFF. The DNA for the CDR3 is TGCGCCAGCAGCTTGGGGGGCGGGAGAAGCTCCTACAATGAGCAGTTCTTC.